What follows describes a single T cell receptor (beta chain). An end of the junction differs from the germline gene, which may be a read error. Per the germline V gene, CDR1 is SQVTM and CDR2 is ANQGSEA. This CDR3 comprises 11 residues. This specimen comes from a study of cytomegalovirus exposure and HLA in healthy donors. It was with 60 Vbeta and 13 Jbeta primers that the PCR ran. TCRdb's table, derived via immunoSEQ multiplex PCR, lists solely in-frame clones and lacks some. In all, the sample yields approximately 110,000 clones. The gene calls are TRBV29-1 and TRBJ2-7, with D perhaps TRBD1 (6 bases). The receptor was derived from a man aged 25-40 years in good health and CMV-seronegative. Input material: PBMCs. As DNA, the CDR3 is TGCGGCGTGGGGGCACGCTACGAGCAGTACTTC. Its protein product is CGVGARYEQYF.